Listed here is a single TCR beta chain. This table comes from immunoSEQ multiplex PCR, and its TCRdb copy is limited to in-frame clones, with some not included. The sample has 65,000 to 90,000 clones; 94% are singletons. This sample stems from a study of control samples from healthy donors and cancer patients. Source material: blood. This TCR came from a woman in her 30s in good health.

The CDR3: CASRQRQEDNAQYF. The DNA for the CDR3 is TGTGCCAGCAGGCAACGACAGGAGGATAACGCCCAGTACTTC. This chain links TRBV27 with TRBJ2-5, with D perhaps matching TRBD1 (6 bases). CDR1 and CDR2 from the germline V gene are MNHEY and SMNVEV (reference sequence). Deletions cut 6 bases from V and 9 bases from J, with 20 bases between. The CDR3 extends over 14 amino acids.